This T cell receptor beta chain came from a study of neurological immune-mediated disorders (dated by TCRdb to about 2019). Regarding the study in general: Peripheral blood TCR-beta repertoires from patients with HTLV-I-associated myelopathy (HAM/TSP), patients with multiple sclerosis, and healthy controls were compared in the study using UMI-based sequencing. The cohort included around 70 subjects: about 15 with HAM/TSP, roughly 34 with multiple sclerosis, and roughly 20 healthy controls. The 106 TCR-beta libraries covered PBMC samples along with longitudinal samples, technical triplicates, and paired sorted CD4+ and CD8+ T-cell subsets.

cDNA synthesis used template-switch 5'RACE with a primer carrying a 10-nucleotide random unique molecular identifier tagging each TCR transcript. Each sequencing run produced over 160 million TCR-beta sequences covering 15-18 subjects. The RNeasy kit was used to extract total RNA. The KAPA Real-time Library Amplification kit was used to amplify TCR-beta VDJ regions with primers for the TCR constant region and the 5'RACE anchor. Sample indexes and Illumina adaptors were added in a first PCR, and a second PCR then increased library yield. The roughly 650 bp TCR product was size-selected on a 2% E-gel SizeSelection system after Ampure bead purification. Library quality was checked on a Bioanalyzer, concentration was measured with Qubit, and libraries were quantified with the Kapa Library Quantification kit before pooling. Paired-end 2 x 150 bp sequencing of the libraries was performed on an Illumina HiSeq 2500. To increase sequence diversity, about 23-30% phiX was spiked into each library pool. The published analysis was carried out like this. Quality-filtered reads were processed with the UMI-based MiGEC pipeline, which removed over 75% of raw TCR sequences during error correction. IMGT germline references were used for alignment of VDJ genes, and clonotypes were defined by a unique CDR3 amino acid sequence together with V-J genes. Clonal expansion, Shannon diversity and CDR3 relatedness (CalcPairwiseDistances, ClusterSamples) were evaluated with VDJtools, and phylogenetic trees were built with CLCbio workbench. Clones with at least 8 unique UMIs were defined as expanded, with this threshold being based on coefficient-of-variation modelling across technical triplicates. The public reads were run again by TCRdb, first through fastp at Q25 and then through MiXCR, and only productive beta chains were kept. Each CDR3 protein gets just one entry, which takes the most common genes and DNA from the rows behind it. The V and J calls shown here were made by TCRdb, not taken from the authors' results. The table for this sample lists 20,000 to 25,000 distinct CDR3 sequences; around 6.2% of them were counted only once. The ten largest make up 40% to 45% of the sample.

What the research found in general, with its limitations: No identical CDR3 amino acid sequences were shared among expanded clones across subjects, suggesting private TCR-beta repertoires in all groups. TCR clonal expansion was highest in HAM/TSP patients and lowest in MS patients, with MS patients falling below even healthy controls.

Blood bank volunteers in Maryland, USA served as the healthy controls. For sorted-subset TCR libraries, some 970,000 sorted CD4+ or CD8+ T cells were used. PBMCs were separated from peripheral blood using Ficoll-Hypaque density gradient centrifugation and then cryopreserved in liquid nitrogen. The study also sequenced paired sorted CD4+ and CD8+ subsets from healthy controls, HAM/TSP patients and MS patients. In this sample, this clonotype turned up many times. The target of this receptor is not known. No base quality information exists; no much larger clone differs at one position. Relative to germline, V is 0 bases shorter and J is 7 bases shorter, with 7 bases between their ends. CDR1 MGHRA and CDR2 YSYEKL were looked up in the germline V gene. The CDR3 contains 13 residues, cysteine and phenylalanine counted. Here the CDR3 DNA is all that survives: 39 bases in frame from base 1.

Sequenced sample: CD8+ T cells from blood. This TCR came from a man between 18 and 35 years old in good health. Recombination connected TRBV4-1 to TRBJ2-1; too little of a D gene remains to name it. The CDR3 in this case is CASSQDPGNEQFF. The base sequence is TGCGCCAGCAGCCAAGATCCAGGAAATGAGCAGTTCTTC.